These 13 T cell receptor beta chains came from one sample sequenced in a study of blood T cells in healthy people across ages (dated by TCRdb to between 2014 and 2017). Receptors were amplified or captured by 5' RACE. Reads for this sample came from an Illumina HiSeq 2500. A second roughly 7 to 12 cycle PCR used a sample-barcoded 5' primer and a J-beta primer mix. The public reads were reprocessed in TCRdb via fastp at Q25 and MiXCR, keeping in-frame beta chains. One record per CDR3 amino acid sequence lists the most common genes and DNA. The sample has roughly 1.4 million distinct CDR3 sequences on record, roughly 60% of them singletons. The ten largest clones capture roughly 7% of the sample. The specimen was blood. Source of these receptors: a man younger than 35 in good health.

J is TRBJ1-2 and V is TRBV2; 8 bases fit TRBD1. Germline lookup yields CDR1 SNHLY and CDR2 FYNNEI. V gave up 4 bases and J gave up 3 bases; unmatched junction bases: 16. This CDR3 has 18 amino acids. The CDR3 DNA reads TGTGCCAGCAGTGTCACCGGGACAGGACCACGAGCACACTATGGCTACACCTTC. Translating it yields CASSVTGTGPRAHYGYTF.

This clonotype was counted only a few times. V is TRBV29-1 and J is TRBJ2-2, with D perhaps matching TRBD2 (5 bases). The CDR3 is made up of 11 amino acids. Germline values: CDR1 SQVTM, CDR2 ANQGSEA. The germline V and J ends were trimmed by 7 bases and 8 bases, with 11 bases remaining between them. The CDR3 DNA sequence: TGCAGCGGAATTGAGCGGGGGGAGCTGTTTTTT. Translation gives CSGIERGELFF.

This clonotype was observed a handful of times. This rearrangement joins TRBV29-1 to TRBJ2-2, with 9 bases aligning to TRBD1. The CDR3 loop spans 13 amino acids. Per germline, CDR1 SQVTM and CDR2 ANQGSEA. V dropped 8 bases and J dropped 6; count of bases not matched to a gene: 7. DNA for the CDR3: TGCAGCTCGACAGGGGGTTACGCCGGGGAGCTGTTTTTT. This gives the protein CSSTGGYAGELFF.

Note on this clonotype: A junction end diverges from the germline sequence, so it may reflect a read error. This rearrangement joins TRBV6-1 to TRBJ1-5; perhaps TRBD1 as D (6 bases). The CDR3 runs to 13 residues. The germline CDR1 and CDR2 sequences are MNHNS and SASEGT. The CDR3 reads CASCDGGGQPQHF. The CDR3 DNA sequence: TGTGCCAGCTGTGATGGGGGCGGACAGCCCCAGCATTTT.

The J gene is TRBJ2-1, the V gene TRBV7-2; 10 nucleotides align to TRBD2. CDR3 length equals 16 residues. Germline V gives CDR1 SGHTA, CDR2 FQGNSA. Trimming at V came to 2 bases and at J to 7 bases, leaving 8 bases not matched to a gene. As DNA, the CDR3 is TGTGCCAGCAGCTTATTAGGACTAGCGGCAGGTAATGAGCAGTTCTTC. Protein: CASSLLGLAAGNEQFF.

The rearrangement links TRBV7-6 to TRBJ2-3; unclear D gene. V lost 5 bases and J lost 9, with 15 bases in between. Per germline, CDR1 SGHVS and CDR2 FNYEAQ. CDR3 length: 13 amino acids. The CDR3 nucleotides read TGTGCCAGCAGCCCCACCCGGGCCCACACGCAGTATTTT. This encodes CASSPTRAHTQYF.

This clonotype was detected a few times. The chain employs TRBV4-2 and TRBJ2-7, with TRBD1 matching 8 bases. Trimming cost V 0 bases and J 3 bases; bases outside gene matches: 7. There are 16 residues in the CDR3. The V gene's germline CDR1 is LGHNA and CDR2 YNFKEQ. In nucleotides, the CDR3 is TGTGCCAGCAGCCAAGATAACCCAGGGGGCGTCTACGAGCAGTACTTC. It translates to CASSQDNPGGVYEQYF.

The chain links TRBV2 to TRBJ1-1; possibly TRBD1 for D (6 bases). V dropped 1 base and J dropped 5 bases, with 11 bases sitting between them. The CDR3 consists of 14 residues. Germline CDR1 SNHLY, CDR2 FYNNEI. The CDR3 here is CASSEEGVGTEAFF. Written as DNA, the CDR3 is TGTGCCAGCAGTGAAGAGGGGGTGGGGACTGAAGCTTTCTTT.

This clonotype was counted between two and nine times. The junction shows a germline mismatch at one end, possibly a read error. V gene TRBV4-3 combines with J gene TRBJ2-1; the D call may be TRBD1 or TRBD2 (6 bases each). The CDR3 is made up of 16 amino acids. Germline-derived CDR1 and CDR2 are LGHNA and YSLEER. The CDR3 region is CASSQAGAPSYTEQFF. The CDR3 DNA sequence: TGCGCCAGCAGCCAAGCGGGGGCTCCATCTTACACTGAGCAGTTCTTC.

This clonotype was observed a few times. The genes are TRBV4-1 and TRBJ2-7; 9 positions agree with TRBD1. This CDR3 has 15 amino acids. V was clipped by 2 bases and J by 3 bases; unmatched bases: 5. CDR1 and CDR2 from the germline V gene are MGHRA and YSYEKL. For the CDR3, the DNA is TGCGCCAGCAGCCAAAATTCGGGACAGGGCTACGAGCAGTACTTC. Translating gives CASSQNSGQGYEQYF.

In its sample, this clonotype was seen a few times. The CDR3 here is CASSQEWWDQNTGELFF. DNA for the CDR3: TGCGCCAGCAGCCAAGAATGGTGGGACCAGAACACCGGGGAGCTGTTTTTT. The chain combines TRBV4-1 with TRBJ2-2; the D call may be TRBD1 or TRBD2 (5 bases each). V lost 0 bases, J lost 1 base, and 12 bases lay in between. Germline lookup yields CDR1 MGHRA and CDR2 YSYEKL. The CDR3 spans 17 residues.

This clonotype showed up just a few times. The chain is built from TRBV10-2 and TRBJ2-1; 10 positions match TRBD2. V shed 0 bases, J shed 8 bases, and the junction held 7 bases outside the gene matches. Germline lookup yields CDR1 WSHSY and CDR2 SAAADI. There are 16 residues in the CDR3. The CDR3 region has the DNA TGCGCCAGCAGTGAGTCACCTAGCGGGAGAGTCTATGAGCAGTTCTTC. Its protein is CASSESPSGRVYEQFF.

About this clonotype itself: A junction boundary mismatches the germline segment, possibly from a read error. The chain joins TRBV20-1 to TRBJ2-1; the D is unclear. The germline CDR1 and CDR2 sequences are DFQATT and SNEGSKA (reference sequence). The CDR3 spans 15 residues. The CDR3 sequence: CSARGLVASYHEQFF. CDR3 nucleotide sequence: TGCAGTGCTAGAGGTCTAGTCGCGTCCTACCATGAGCAGTTCTTC.